Below are 29 T cell receptor beta chains sequenced from a single sample in a study of cytomegalovirus exposure and HLA in healthy donors. With 60 Vbeta and 13 Jbeta primers, the PCR was carried out. The repertoire was sequenced with immunoSEQ multiplex PCR; TCRdb's copy has only in-frame clones and lacks some. The sample consists of roughly 130,000 clones, 80% of them appearing once. Sample: PBMCs. The source of these receptors is a male donor in good health and CMV-seronegative.

This chain links TRBV18 with TRBJ1-1, with D perhaps TRBD1 (5 bases). The CDR3 spans 15 residues. The V gene's germline CDR1 is KGHSH and CDR2 LQKENI. Trimming removed 5 bases from V and 3 bases from J, with 16 bases in between. The DNA of the CDR3 is TGTGCCAGCTCAGCCGCGGGGACCAGGGACACTGAAGCTTTCTTT. Translated: CASSAAGTRDTEAFF.

The chain has TRBV29-1 and TRBJ2-2, with TRBD2 identical over 7 bases. CDR1 and CDR2 (germline): SQVTM, ANQGSEA. The CDR3 sequence is 14 residues long. V shed 4 bases, J shed 2 bases, and the junction held 4 bases outside the gene matches. CDR3 residues: CSVVLAGNTGELFF. CDR3 nucleotides: TGCAGCGTTGTCTTAGCGGGCAACACCGGGGAGCTGTTTTTT.

The chain employs TRBV1 and TRBJ1-5; TRBD1, as called in the table, went unchecked against the DNA. TRBV1 is marked as a pseudogene. The CDR3 length is 16 residues. DNA of the CDR3: TGCACCAGCAGCCAAGTGTCGGGACAGGCCCCTGAGCCCCAGCATTTT. Translation: CTSSQVSGQAPEPQHF.

The chain couples TRBV7-8 to TRBJ1-5; 8 nucleotides line up with TRBD1. The trim removed 3 bases at V and 5 bases at J, leaving 9 bases unmatched. CDR1 and CDR2 (germline): SGHVS, FQNEAQ. This CDR3 has 16 amino acids. CDR3 in amino acids: CASSFWGDRGHQPQHF. In nucleotides, the CDR3 is TGTGCCAGCAGCTTTTGGGGCGACAGGGGACATCAGCCCCAGCATTTT.

V and J are TRBV28 and TRBJ1-3; the D gene is possibly TRBD1 (6 bases). Germline V gene data show CDR1 as MDHEN and CDR2 as SYDVKM. V lost 5 bases and J lost 0, with 14 bases in between. This CDR3 comprises 16 residues. CDR3: CASSVLLQGSGNTIYF. The DNA of the CDR3 is TGTGCCAGCAGTGTTCTCCTACAGGGCTCTGGAAACACCATATATTTT.

Remarks on this clone: The junction does not match germline at one end; this may be a read error. The rearrangement links TRBV29-1 to TRBJ2-6, with TRBD1 as a possible D gene (5 bases). Germline values: CDR1 SQVTM, CDR2 ANQGSEA. This CDR3 is 14 amino acids long. In nucleotides, the CDR3 is TGCAGCGCGCGAAGTGGCTCTGGGGCCAACGGCCTGACTTTC. It yields the protein CSARSGSGANGLTF.

V gene TRBV7-9 combines with J gene TRBJ2-1; 13 bases match TRBD2. Trimming took 5 bases from V and 8 from J; bases not matched to a gene: 9. The germline V gene has CDR1 SEHNR and CDR2 FQNEAQ (reference sequence). The CDR3 runs 16 residues. Here the CDR3 DNA reads TGTGCCAGCAGCCTCCGGACTAGCGGGAGCTTGGATGAGCAGTTCTTC. It codes for CASSLRTSGSLDEQFF.

The chain recombines TRBV5-1 with TRBJ2-5; 8 nucleotides match TRBD1. The J call may be mistaken, given a closer DNA end match to TRBJ2-7. Germline V lookup: CDR1 SGHRS, CDR2 YFSETQ. This CDR3 contains 15 residues. CDR3 nucleotide sequence: TGCGCCAGCAGCTTGTCAGGACAGGGTTCTTCCGAGCAGTACTTC. Protein product: CASSLSGQGSSEQYF.

The chain recombines TRBV19 with TRBJ1-5; TRBD1 aligns across 8 bases. CDR1 LNHDA and CDR2 SQIVND come from the germline V gene (reference sequence). The length of the CDR3 is 16 residues. V lost 2 bases, J lost 3 bases, and 6 bases stayed unmatched. In nucleotides, the CDR3 is TGTGCCAGTAGTATAAGGGGGCAGGGGGCCAATCAGCCCCAGCATTTT. Translated: CASSIRGQGANQPQHF. The full variable domain, in which reference TRBV19 and TRBJ1-5 provide the parts outside the CDR3, is DGGITQSPKYLFRKEGQNVTLSCEQNLNHDAMYWYRQDPGQGLRLIYYSQIVNDFQKGDIAEGYSVSREKKESFPLTVTSAQKNPTAFYLCASSIRGQGANQPQHFGDGTRLSIL.

The rearrangement uses TRBV19 and TRBJ2-2, with a weak D call TRBD2 (5 bases). V lost 3 bases and J 4 bases, leaving 9 bases between the germline ends. There are 14 residues in the CDR3. Germline V CDR1 and CDR2: LNHDA, SQIVND (reference sequence). This CDR3 reads CASSIGEGTGELFF. The CDR3 DNA follows: TGTGCCAGTAGTATCGGGGAAGGCACCGGGGAGCTGTTTTTT.

J is TRBJ1-6 and V is TRBV10-3; perhaps TRBD1 as D (5 bases). Trimming took off 10 bases at V and 0 bases at J, with 13 bases between the two ends. The CDR3 is 15 residues long. Germline V CDR1 and CDR2: ENHRY, SYGVKD. The CDR3 region has the DNA TGTGCCACACGGGGGGGGAGCTCCTATAATTCACCCCTCCACTTT. This sequence encodes CATRGGSSYNSPLHF.

This sequence joins TRBV2 and TRBJ2-2; 8 bases line up with TRBD2. Per the germline V gene, CDR1 is SNHLY and CDR2 is FYNNEI. CDR3 length equals 15 residues. J was trimmed by 5 bases and V by 9 bases; bases with no gene match: 11. CDR3 protein: CASSPGLDLTGELFF. CDR3 sequence (DNA): TGTGCCAGTAGCCCGGGACTAGATTTAACCGGGGAGCTGTTTTTT.

The chain recombines TRBV28 with TRBJ2-2; 9 bases match TRBD1. The germline V gene has CDR1 MDHEN and CDR2 SYDVKM. The CDR3 runs to 15 residues. Trimming took 5 bases from V and 6 from J; bases not matched to a gene: 7. The CDR3 spells CASSTWTGVAGELFF. The CDR3 DNA follows: TGTGCCAGCAGTACTTGGACAGGGGTAGCCGGGGAGCTGTTTTTT.

The chain has TRBV5-1 and TRBJ2-7, with TRBD1 matching over 7 bases. There are 15 residues in the CDR3. Germline-derived CDR1 and CDR2 are SGHRS and YFSETQ. J gave up 2 bases and V 3 bases, and 8 bases lay outside the gene matches. In DNA, the CDR3 is TGCGCCAGCAGCTCTTCAAAACAGGGGACCTACGAGCAGTACTTC. It encodes CASSSSKQGTYEQYF.

This clone was recorded only once. This chain links TRBV4-1 with TRBJ2-3; 9 bases line up with TRBD1. The V gene end was trimmed by 4 bases and the J gene end by 4 bases; junction bases not matched to a gene: 3. The CDR3 has 14 residues. From germline, CDR1 is MGHRA and CDR2 YSYEKL. Here the CDR3 DNA reads TGCGCCAGCAGCCCGGGACAGGGCTCAGATACGCAGTATTTT. This translates into CASSPGQGSDTQYF.

The chain couples TRBV11-2 to TRBJ2-5, with 7 nucleotides matching TRBD2. Trimming cost V 5 bases and J 5 bases; bases outside gene matches: 11. CDR1 SGHAT and CDR2 FQNNGV come from the germline V gene. The CDR3 runs to 15 residues. CDR3 protein: CASSPSGERMETQYF. The CDR3 bases are TGTGCCAGCAGCCCGAGCGGGGAGCGCATGGAGACCCAGTACTTC.

The rearrangement links TRBV30 to TRBJ2-7, with TRBD1 as a possible D gene (6 bases). Looked up from germline, CDR1 is GTSNPN and CDR2 is SVGIG (reference sequence). The CDR3 runs 15 residues. V shed 1 base and J shed 4 bases, with 17 bases lying between them. The CDR3 reads CAWSDRDTSPYEQYF. CDR3 DNA sequence: TGTGCCTGGAGTGACAGGGACACCTCCCCATACGAGCAGTACTTC. Full variable domain (remainder filled in from reference TRBV30 and TRBJ2-7): SQTIHQWPATLVQPVGSPLSLECTVEGTSNPNLYWYRQAAGRGLQLLFYSVGIGQISSEVPQNLSASRPQDRQFILSSKKLLLSDSGFYLCAWSDRDTSPYEQYFGPGTRLTVT.

V usage is TRBV11-3 and J usage is TRBJ1-1; the D is unclear. The CDR3 runs to 13 residues. V dropped 7 bases and J dropped 1 base, with 10 bases sitting between them. Germline loops: CDR1 SGHNT, CDR2 YENEEA. Here the CDR3 reads CASKERGNTEAFF. For the CDR3, the DNA is TGTGCCAGCAAGGAGAGAGGGAACACTGAAGCTTTCTTT.

The CDR3 sequence is CSVVRDVSPDTQYF. The CDR3 coding sequence is TGCAGCGTTGTCAGGGATGTTAGTCCAGATACGCAGTATTTT. V and J are TRBV29-1 and TRBJ2-3, with D perhaps matching TRBD1 (5 bases). Germline V lookup: CDR1 SQVTM, CDR2 ANQGSEA. Trimming cost V 4 bases and J 4 bases, with 15 bases left between them. The CDR3 runs 14 residues.

The V gene is TRBV27, the J gene TRBJ2-3; D is unresolved. Deletions cut 5 bases from V and 6 bases from J, with 9 bases between. The CDR3 sequence is 12 residues long. In germline, CDR1 is MNHEY, CDR2 SMNVEV (reference sequence). CDR3 in amino acids: CASSDSLDTQYF. CDR3 in DNA: TGTGCCAGCAGTGACTCTTTGGATACGCAGTATTTT.

This sequence joins TRBV19 and TRBJ1-2; TRBD1 might be the D (6 bases). The CDR3 extends over 13 amino acids. The ends were cut back, 4 bases at V and 5 bases at J, with 11 bases in the middle. Germline V CDR1 and CDR2: LNHDA, SQIVND (reference sequence). CDR3 residues: CASSTGTIYGYTF. CDR3 DNA: TGTGCCAGTAGTACTGGGACAATATATGGCTACACCTTC.

This clone was seen once. The chain recombines TRBV2 with TRBJ1-2; 7 bases are a match to TRBD1. The length of the CDR3 is 14 residues. Germline CDR1 is SNHLY and CDR2 is FYNNEI. V was clipped by 10 bases and J by 0 bases; unmatched bases: 8. CDR3 coding DNA: TGTGCCATCCTGGGACAGAGGACTAACTATGGCTACACCTTC. This encodes CAILGQRTNYGYTF.

This sequence joins TRBV5-1 and TRBJ2-6, with D unclear. V lost 3 bases and J 1 base, leaving 20 bases between the germline ends. CDR1 and CDR2 (germline): SGHRS, YFSETQ. The CDR3 has 19 amino acids. The CDR3 DNA reads TGCGCCAGCAGCTCCACCCCCCCTGGGCTTGGGTCTGGGGCCAACGTCCTGACTTTC. Its protein is CASSSTPPGLGSGANVLTF.

The chain couples TRBV6-1 to TRBJ1-6; unclear D gene. This CDR3 region has 13 residues. The ends were cut back, 11 bases at V and 9 bases at J, with 17 bases in the middle. The germline V gene encodes CDR1 MNHNS and CDR2 SASEGT. CDR3 protein: CAGHREQRSPLHF. CDR3 in DNA: TGTGCCGGCCATCGGGAGCAGCGTTCACCCCTCCACTTT.

V gene TRBV21-1 combines with J gene TRBJ2-1; the table assigns TRBD1, which was not confirmed against the DNA. TRBV21-1 is deemed a pseudogene. This CDR3 has 17 residues. The CDR3 DNA sequence: TGTGCCAGCAGCAAGGGACAGGGCTGTGGCCCCTACAATGAGCAGTTCTTC. Its translation: CASSKGQGCGPYNEQFF.

The chain couples TRBV19 to TRBJ1-2, with 7 bases that match TRBD1. The V and J ends lost 9 bases and 2 bases, in that order; junction bases with no gene match: 6. The CDR3 runs 13 residues. Germline values: CDR1 LNHDA, CDR2 SQIVND (reference sequence). The CDR3 DNA follows: TGTGCCAGCGGGAGGGGGCGAAACTATGGCTACACCTTC. It translates to CASGRGRNYGYTF.

The rearrangement uses TRBV11-2 and TRBJ1-2; TRBD1 matches 7 bases. CDR1 is SGHAT and CDR2 is FQNNGV in the germline V gene. Trimming took 0 bases from V and 3 from J; bases not matched to a gene: 13. The CDR3 is 18 residues long. For the CDR3, the DNA is TGTGCCAGCAGCTTAGATTTGGTGACAGGGATAGGGGACTATGGCTACACCTTC. Encoded protein: CASSLDLVTGIGDYGYTF.

As for this clone: At one end the junction does not follow the germline gene, possibly because of a read error. The CDR3: CASSQGTGDTGELFF. DNA of the CDR3: TGTGCCAGCAGCCAAGGGACAGGGGACACCGGGGAGCTGTTTTTT. This chain uses TRBV4-1 with TRBJ2-2; 10 nucleotides align to TRBD1. The CDR3 contains 15 residues. CDR1 and CDR2 (germline): MGHRA, YSYEKL.

The chain couples TRBV5-4 to TRBJ2-7; D ambiguous. Germline V gives CDR1 SGHNT, CDR2 YYREEE (reference sequence). Trimming removed 3 bases at V and 1 base at J, with 2 bases between. This CDR3 is 11 amino acids long. The CDR3, as DNA: TGTGCCAGCAGCTCATCCTACGAGCAGTACTTC. Translated, it gives CASSSSYEQYF.